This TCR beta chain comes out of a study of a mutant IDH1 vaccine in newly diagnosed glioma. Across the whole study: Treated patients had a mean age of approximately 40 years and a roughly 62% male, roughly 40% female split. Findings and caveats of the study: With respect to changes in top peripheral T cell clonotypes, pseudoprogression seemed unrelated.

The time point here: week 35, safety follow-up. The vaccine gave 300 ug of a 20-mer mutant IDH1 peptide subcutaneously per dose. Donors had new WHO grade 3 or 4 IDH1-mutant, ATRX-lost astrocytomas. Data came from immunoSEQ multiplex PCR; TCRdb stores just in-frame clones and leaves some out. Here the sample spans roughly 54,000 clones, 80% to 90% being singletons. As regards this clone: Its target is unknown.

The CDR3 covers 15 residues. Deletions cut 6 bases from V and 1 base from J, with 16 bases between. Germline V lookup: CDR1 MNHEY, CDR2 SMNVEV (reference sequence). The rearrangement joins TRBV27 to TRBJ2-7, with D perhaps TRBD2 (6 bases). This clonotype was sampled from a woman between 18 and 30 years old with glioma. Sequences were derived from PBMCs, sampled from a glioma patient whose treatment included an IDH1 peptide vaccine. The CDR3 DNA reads TGTGCCAGCAGAACGCGGGGCACGGTGTCCTACGAGCAGTACTTC. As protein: CASRTRGTVSYEQYF.